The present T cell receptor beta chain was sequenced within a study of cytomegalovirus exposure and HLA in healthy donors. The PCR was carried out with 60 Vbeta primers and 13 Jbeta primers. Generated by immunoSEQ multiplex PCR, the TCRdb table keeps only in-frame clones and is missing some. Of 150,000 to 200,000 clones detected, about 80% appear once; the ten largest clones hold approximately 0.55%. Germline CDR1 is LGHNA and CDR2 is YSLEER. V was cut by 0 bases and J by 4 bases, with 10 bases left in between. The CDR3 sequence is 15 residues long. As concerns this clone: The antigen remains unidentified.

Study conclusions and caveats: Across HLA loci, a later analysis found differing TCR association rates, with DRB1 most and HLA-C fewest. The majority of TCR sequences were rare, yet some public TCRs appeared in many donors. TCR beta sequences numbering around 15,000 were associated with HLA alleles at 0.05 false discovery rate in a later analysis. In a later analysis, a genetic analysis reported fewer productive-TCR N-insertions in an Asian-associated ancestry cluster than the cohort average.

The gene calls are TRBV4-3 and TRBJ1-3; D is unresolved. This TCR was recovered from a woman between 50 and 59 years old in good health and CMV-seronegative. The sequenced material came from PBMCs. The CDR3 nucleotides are TGCGCCAGCAGCCAAGACAGGAGGCCCGGAAACACCATATATTTT. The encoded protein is CASSQDRRPGNTIYF.